Listed below are T cell receptor beta chains from one sample, sequenced in a study of Graves' ophthalmopathy and Graves' hyperthyroidism. TCRdb itself ran the multiplex PCR reads through MiXCR, one entry per CDR3 protein. The sample lists hundreds of thousands of distinct CDR3 sequences; approximately 42% were seen once. Sample: peripheral blood. The receptors were sampled from an adult man with Graves' ophthalmopathy. CDR3s include the opening cysteine and the closing phenylalanine or tryptophan. The order of the fields is V gene, clone size, J gene, D gene, CDR3 protein, CDR3 DNA. D genes are given only for firm matches. Expanded clones get a size class; other rows say once, few or many, or leave the size out.

v_call: TRBV5-1; clone_size: few; j_call: TRBJ1-6; d_call: -; cdr3_aa: CASSLDSFNSPLHF; cdr3_nt: TGCGCCAGCAGCTTGGACAGCTTCAATTCACCCCTCCACTTT
v_call: TRBV12-3/TRBV12-4; clone_size: -; j_call: TRBJ1-1; d_call: -; cdr3_aa: CASRYANTEAFF; cdr3_nt: TGTGCCAGCAGATACGCCAACACTGAAGCTTTCTTT
v_call: TRBV19; clone_size: -; j_call: TRBJ1-1; d_call: -; cdr3_aa: CASSPAVGGGTEAFF; cdr3_nt: TGTGCCAGTAGTCCCGCGGTGGGTGGGGGCACTGAAGCTTTCTTT
v_call: TRBV25-1; clone_size: once; j_call: TRBJ2-5; d_call: -; cdr3_aa: CASISTFAGGGEETQYF; cdr3_nt: TGTGCCAGCATCTCCACGTTTGCAGGGGGAGGAGAAGAGACCCAGTACTTC
v_call: TRBV25-1; clone_size: many; j_call: TRBJ2-1; d_call: TRBD2; cdr3_aa: CASGLAGEGEQFF; cdr3_nt: TGTGCCAGCGGACTAGCGGGAGAGGGTGAGCAGTTCTTC
v_call: TRBV15; clone_size: once; j_call: TRBJ2-5; d_call: -; cdr3_aa: CATSQRWEKTQYF; cdr3_nt: TGTGCCACCAGCCAGAGGTGGGAGAAGACCCAGTACTTC
v_call: TRBV9; clone_size: few; j_call: TRBJ1-1; d_call: -; cdr3_aa: CASSVGPHMNTEAFF; cdr3_nt: TGTGCCAGCAGCGTGGGACCTCATATGAACACTGAAGCTTTCTTT
v_call: TRBV7-7; clone_size: few; j_call: TRBJ2-5; d_call: TRBD1; cdr3_aa: CASRRGTGLQETQYF; cdr3_nt: TGTGCTAGCAGACGAGGGACAGGGCTTCAAGAGACCCAGTACTTC
v_call: TRBV14; clone_size: -; j_call: TRBJ1-2; d_call: TRBD1; cdr3_aa: CASSQSAGTGWRSGGYTF; cdr3_nt: TGTGCCAGCAGCCAGTCCGCCGGGACAGGCTGGAGGTCTGGTGGCTACACCTTC
v_call: TRBV20-1; clone_size: -; j_call: TRBJ1-1; d_call: -; cdr3_aa: CSASSGATEAFF; cdr3_nt: TGCAGTGCTAGTTCCGGGGCCACTGAAGCTTTCTTT
v_call: TRBV28; clone_size: -; j_call: TRBJ1-2; d_call: -; cdr3_aa: CASSPATHYGYTF; cdr3_nt: TGTGCCAGCAGTCCGGCGACGCACTATGGCTACACCTTC
v_call: TRBV6-5; clone_size: -; j_call: TRBJ2-6; d_call: -; cdr3_aa: CASKNGAAGANVLTF; cdr3_nt: TGTGCCAGCAAAAACGGAGCAGCTGGGGCCAACGTCCTGACTTTC
v_call: TRBV20-1; clone_size: few; j_call: TRBJ1-5; d_call: TRBD1; cdr3_aa: CSARGGGGNQPQHF; cdr3_nt: TGCAGTGCTAGAGGAGGGGGCGGCAATCAGCCCCAGCATTTT
v_call: TRBV7-8; clone_size: -; j_call: TRBJ2-7; d_call: TRBD2; cdr3_aa: CASSLSTRLAGVIGQYF; cdr3_nt: TGTGCCAGCAGCCTCTCGACCCGCTTGGCGGGAGTGATCGGGCAGTACTTC
v_call: TRBV29-1; clone_size: few; j_call: TRBJ2-7; d_call: -; cdr3_aa: CSVVEQGSYEQYF; cdr3_nt: TGCAGCGTTGTAGAACAGGGTTCCTACGAGCAGTACTTC
v_call: TRBV7-3; clone_size: few; j_call: TRBJ1-6; d_call: -; cdr3_aa: CASSLTRVLNSPLHF; cdr3_nt: TGTGCCAGCAGCTTAACTCGAGTCTTAAATTCACCCCTCCACTTT
v_call: TRBV7-9; clone_size: -; j_call: TRBJ1-1; d_call: -; cdr3_aa: CASSFAYTEAFF; cdr3_nt: TGTGCCAGCAGCTTTGCCTATACTGAAGCTTTCTTT
v_call: TRBV7-2; clone_size: -; j_call: TRBJ2-7; d_call: -; cdr3_aa: CASSRPTAIEQYF; cdr3_nt: TGTGCCAGCAGCCGACCGACAGCAATCGAGCAGTACTTC
v_call: TRBV10-2; clone_size: -; j_call: TRBJ2-7; d_call: TRBD2; cdr3_aa: CASRTSGAYEQYF; cdr3_nt: TGCGCCAGCAGGACTAGCGGGGCCTACGAGCAGTACTTC
v_call: TRBV9; clone_size: -; j_call: TRBJ2-5; d_call: -; cdr3_aa: CASSVGDTQETQYF; cdr3_nt: TGTGCCAGCAGCGTAGGAGACACCCAAGAGACCCAGTACTTC
v_call: TRBV7-9; clone_size: -; j_call: TRBJ2-7; d_call: -; cdr3_aa: CASSEGLDEQYF; cdr3_nt: TGTGCCAGCAGCGAAGGACTCGACGAGCAGTACTTC
v_call: TRBV6-1; clone_size: -; j_call: TRBJ2-3; d_call: TRBD2; cdr3_aa: CASSREGESTDTQYF; cdr3_nt: TGTGCCAGCTCTCGGGAGGGGGAGAGCACAGATACGCAGTATTTT
v_call: TRBV19; clone_size: few; j_call: TRBJ1-6; d_call: TRBD1; cdr3_aa: CASSPGQGNSPLHF; cdr3_nt: TGTGCCAGTAGTCCGGGACAGGGAAATTCACCCCTCCACTTT
v_call: TRBV20-1; clone_size: few; j_call: TRBJ1-5; d_call: -; cdr3_aa: CSASLGAAQPQHF; cdr3_nt: TGCAGTGCTAGTTTGGGGGCAGCGCAGCCCCAGCATTTT
v_call: TRBV9; clone_size: -; j_call: TRBJ2-1; d_call: TRBD2; cdr3_aa: CASSHTSGRANEQFF; cdr3_nt: TGTGCCAGCAGCCACACTAGCGGGAGGGCGAATGAGCAGTTCTTC
v_call: TRBV20-1; clone_size: -; j_call: TRBJ2-5; d_call: -; cdr3_aa: CSAPNLQETQYF; cdr3_nt: TGCAGTGCCCCCAACCTACAAGAGACCCAGTACTTC
v_call: TRBV29-1; clone_size: -; j_call: TRBJ2-2; d_call: TRBD1; cdr3_aa: CSVSNRGNTGELFF; cdr3_nt: TGCAGCGTCTCCAACAGGGGAAACACCGGGGAGCTGTTTTTT
v_call: TRBV9; clone_size: -; j_call: TRBJ1-1; d_call: -; cdr3_aa: CASSVGAGMNTEAFF; cdr3_nt: TGTGCCAGCAGCGTAGGGGCAGGGATGAACACTGAAGCTTTCTTT
v_call: TRBV7-2; clone_size: few; j_call: TRBJ2-7; d_call: TRBD2; cdr3_aa: CASSPQSTRGGEQYF; cdr3_nt: TGTGCCAGCAGCCCCCAGTCCACACGGGGGGGCGAGCAGTACTTC